This T cell receptor beta chain was observed in a study of shared clonotypes between healthy human individuals. CDR3 size: 14 residues. After removal of 6 bases from V and 6 bases from J, the junction contained 6 bases not matched to a gene. Germline CDR1 reads GTSNPN; CDR2 reads SVGIG (reference sequence). The repertoire was sequenced with immunoSEQ multiplex PCR; TCRdb's copy has only in-frame clones and lacks some. The sample yields 1,100,000 or so clones, 75% to 80% seen once. The TCR originated in a man aged 18 to 35 in good health. Some clones in this sample may be carry-over from other donors' samples. J is TRBJ2-1 and V is TRBV30; 12 bases match TRBD2. Input material: memory CD4+ T cells from PBMCs. Subset noted: CD45RA-negative fraction. The CDR3 protein is CACPGTSGPNEQFF. The CDR3 coding sequence is TGTGCCTGCCCCGGGACTAGCGGGCCCAATGAGCAGTTCTTC.